This TCR beta chain was documented in a study of T cell responses to AZD1222 COVID-19 vaccine. The assay was immunoSEQ multiplex PCR, and TCRdb's table has in-frame clones only and misses some. This sample has 100,000 to 150,000 clones; 70% to 90% occur once, and the top ten carry approximately 20%. From germline, CDR1 is SEHNR and CDR2 FQNEAQ (reference sequence). With 0 bases clipped from V and 1 base from J, the junction kept 4 bases outside the gene matches. The CDR3 is 16 amino acids. This clonotype was sampled from an adult in good health. Sequenced here: peripheral blood, sampled on day 0 of AZD1222 vaccination. V gene TRBV7-9 combines with J gene TRBJ2-7, with TRBD1 matching over 9 bases. Here the CDR3 DNA reads TGTGCCAGCAGCTTAGCAGGGGACAGGGTTTCCTACGAGCAGTACTTC. Translation: CASSLAGDRVSYEQYF.